This entry lists 21 T cell receptor beta chains sequenced from one sample in a study of blood T cell repertoires in COVID-19. TCRdb's table, derived via immunoSEQ multiplex PCR, lists solely in-frame clones and lacks some. Of about 300,000 clones listed, roughly 90% were seen once; the top ten hold 4% to 6%. Input material: PBMCs or T cells enriched from blood (not recorded which). The receptors originated from a man aged 55-75 years who had recovered from COVID-19.

The CDR3 coding sequence is TGTGCCAGCAGCTTAGGAGGCGGCTACGCCTACGAGCAGTACTTC. The encoded protein is CASSLGGGYAYEQYF. The gene calls are TRBV7-2 and TRBJ2-7; D unresolved. The CDR3 is 15 amino acids. Trimming took off 1 base at V and 2 bases at J, with 12 bases between the two ends. The germline V gene encodes CDR1 SGHTA and CDR2 FQGNSA.

The chain joins TRBV4-2 to TRBJ2-5, with 7 bases that match TRBD2. Germline lookup yields CDR1 LGHNA and CDR2 YNFKEQ. V trimming: 1 base; J trimming: 6 bases; junction bases outside the gene matches: 5. The CDR3 is made up of 14 amino acids. CDR3 protein: CASSQGGGSKTQYF. Here the CDR3 DNA reads TGTGCCAGCAGCCAAGGGGGAGGGTCGAAGACCCAGTACTTC.

The rearrangement joins TRBV7-9 to TRBJ1-2, with D maybe TRBD1 (6 bases). CDR1 and CDR2 from the germline V gene are SEHNR and FQNEAQ (reference sequence). The germline V and J ends were trimmed by 0 bases and 6 bases, with 11 bases remaining between them. The CDR3 covers 14 residues. The CDR3: CASSLADRENGYTF. For the CDR3, the DNA is TGTGCCAGCAGCTTAGCGGACAGAGAGAATGGCTACACCTTC.

The V and J genes are TRBV5-1 and TRBJ1-3; D unclear. Germline-derived CDR1 and CDR2 are SGHRS and YFSETQ. The CDR3 totals 13 residues. Trimming stripped 4 bases from V and 4 bases from J, with 9 bases between. The CDR3 DNA reads TGCGCCAGCAGCCCGTTTTCGGGAAACACCATATATTTT. Translation gives CASSPFSGNTIYF. The entire variable domain, with the rest obtained from reference TRBV5-1 and TRBJ1-3, is as follows: KAGVTQTPRYLIKTRGQQVTLSCSPISGHRSVSWYQQTPGQGLQFLFEYFSETQRNKGNFPGRFSGRQFSNSRSEMNVSTLELGDSALYLCASSPFSGNTIYFGEGSWLTVV.

The gene calls are TRBV19 and TRBJ1-2, with TRBD1 matching over 7 bases. Germline trimming cut 5 bases from V and 8 bases from J; bases unmatched to any gene: 23. CDR1 and CDR2 (germline): LNHDA, SQIVND (reference sequence). This CDR3 region has 18 residues. The CDR3 DNA follows: TGTGCCAGTAGTCCTCTAGGGGGCAGAGGAAAATTCGGATGGGGCTACACCTTC. Translated, it gives CASSPLGGRGKFGWGYTF.

This chain links TRBV19 with TRBJ1-4, with 8 bases identical to TRBD1. This CDR3 has 13 amino acids. Trimming took 5 bases from V and 7 from J; bases not matched to a gene: 3. Germline loops: CDR1 LNHDA, CDR2 SQIVND (reference sequence). CDR3 coding DNA: TGTGCCAGTAGTCTACAGGGGGTTGAAAAACTGTTTTTT. The encoded protein is CASSLQGVEKLFF. Full variable domain (remainder filled in from reference TRBV19 and TRBJ1-4): DGGITQSPKYLFRKEGQNVTLSCEQNLNHDAMYWYRQDPGQGLRLIYYSQIVNDFQKGDIAEGYSVSREKKESFPLTVTSAQKNPTAFYLCASSLQGVEKLFFGSGTQLSVL.

The chain carries TRBV5-1 and TRBJ1-1; D not resolved. Germline V gene sequence: CDR1 SGHRS, CDR2 YFSETQ. Between the trimmed V and J ends, which lost 4 bases and 4 bases, there was a span of 11 bases. The CDR3 runs to 13 residues. The CDR3 loop is CASSLGGSTEAFF. The CDR3 DNA reads as TGCGCCAGCAGCCTAGGAGGGAGCACTGAAGCTTTCTTT.

The rearrangement links TRBV12-3 or TRBV12-4 to TRBJ2-5; D might be TRBD1 (5 bases). This CDR3 is built from 13 residues. V lost 6 bases and J 4 bases, leaving 12 bases between the germline ends. The CDR3 sequence is CASSSRDTETQYF. CDR3 nucleotide sequence: TGTGCCAGCAGCTCCAGGGATACAGAGACCCAGTACTTC.

V is TRBV28 and J is TRBJ1-6, with 7 bases matching TRBD1. The germline gives CDR1 MDHEN, CDR2 SYDVKM. With 5 bases clipped from V and 6 bases from J, the junction kept 10 bases outside the gene matches. The length of the CDR3 is 16 residues. CDR3 coding DNA: TGTGCCAGCAGTCCATATGCGCAGGGGGGTAATTCACCCCTCCACTTT. Translation gives CASSPYAQGGNSPLHF.

This clone is a singleton in its sample. V is TRBV11-2 and J is TRBJ1-5; 8 nucleotides match TRBD1. CDR3 length: 13 amino acids. Losses at the gene ends were 5 bases for V and 6 bases for J; bases not matched to a gene: 3. CDR1 is SGHAT, CDR2 FQNNGV, per germline. CDR3 amino acids: CASSGDRGQPQHF. The CDR3 nucleotides read TGTGCCAGCAGCGGAGACAGGGGTCAGCCCCAGCATTTT.

V usage is TRBV28 and J usage is TRBJ2-5, with a tentative D call TRBD1 (5 bases). The CDR3 totals 12 residues. Trimming removed 11 bases from V and 5 bases from J, with 15 bases in between. Germline loops: CDR1 MDHEN, CDR2 SYDVKM. CDR3 sequence reads: CARPAGSETQYF. The CDR3 nucleotides read TGTGCCCGTCCAGCAGGGTCTGAGACCCAGTACTTC.

This chain uses TRBV18 with TRBJ2-5; no firm D call. The germline V gene encodes CDR1 KGHSH and CDR2 LQKENI. This CDR3 has 14 amino acids. Trimming pared 0 bases from V and 1 base from J, leaving 6 bases between. CDR3 nucleotide sequence: TGTGCCAGCTCACCACCTTCACTCCAAGAGACCCAGTACTTC. This codes for CASSPPSLQETQYF.

This clone has a single count. This chain joins TRBV6-5 and TRBJ2-7; TRBD2 matches 8 bases. Per the germline V gene, CDR1 is MNHEY and CDR2 is SVGAGI. V was clipped by 7 bases and J by 7 bases; unmatched bases: 12. This CDR3 spans 14 amino acids. The CDR3 spells CASTTTGGAREQYF. In DNA, the CDR3 is TGTGCCAGCACCACAACGGGGGGGGCGAGGGAGCAGTACTTC.

The chain couples TRBV3-1 (or the pseudogene TRBV3-2) to TRBJ2-7, with a tentative D call TRBD2 (6 bases). Germline CDR1 is LGHDT and CDR2 is YNNKEL (reference sequence). Trimming took off 0 bases at V and 3 bases at J, with 12 bases between the two ends. The CDR3 extends over 15 amino acids. The CDR3 protein is CASSQEIGRFYEQYF. The CDR3 nucleotides are TGTGCCAGCAGCCAAGAAATCGGGAGATTCTACGAGCAGTACTTC.

DNA for the CDR3: TGTGCCAGCAGCTTGCCACAGGGATACAATGAGCAGTTCTTC. Translating it yields CASSLPQGYNEQFF. The V call is TRBV5-6, the J call TRBJ2-1, with D possibly matching TRBD1 (6 bases). V lost 1 base to trimming and J lost 4 bases, with 9 bases between them. The CDR3 totals 14 residues. CDR1 is SGHDT and CDR2 is YYEEEE in the germline V gene.

This sequence joins TRBV9 and TRBJ2-7, with a possible D match to TRBD1 (7 bases). The CDR3 has 17 amino acids. Germline V gives CDR1 SGDLS, CDR2 YYNGEE. V was trimmed by 0 bases and J by 2 bases, leaving 18 bases between them. CDR3 amino acids: CASSVGSGGLVPYEQYF. As DNA, the CDR3 is TGTGCCAGCAGCGTAGGTTCAGGGGGACTCGTTCCCTACGAGCAGTACTTC.

The chain joins TRBV20-1 to TRBJ1-1, with 8 bases lining up with TRBD1. The V and J ends lost 2 bases and 9 bases, in that order; junction bases with no gene match: 2. Germline assignment: CDR1 DFQATT and CDR2 SNEGSKA (reference sequence). This CDR3 is built from 11 residues. The CDR3: CSARRQGQAFF. The CDR3 nucleotides are TGCAGTGCTAGAAGACAGGGGCAAGCTTTCTTT.

This sequence joins TRBV7-3 and TRBJ2-2; D may be TRBD1 (6 bases). The CDR3 loop spans 16 amino acids. Deletions cut 5 bases from V and 0 bases from J, with 13 bases between. Germline values: CDR1 SGHTA, CDR2 FQGTGA. CDR3 protein: CASSPRRTANTGELFF. In DNA, the CDR3 is TGTGCCAGCAGCCCCCGGAGGACAGCGAACACCGGGGAGCTGTTTTTT.

V gene TRBV28 combines with J gene TRBJ1-5; 8 nucleotides agree with TRBD1. Germline CDR1 MDHEN, CDR2 SYDVKM. The CDR3 runs 16 residues. The trim removed 2 bases at V and 2 bases at J, leaving 5 bases unmatched. CDR3 sequence: CASSLRQGRRNQPQHF. For the CDR3, the DNA is TGTGCCAGCAGTTTACGACAGGGGAGGCGCAATCAGCCCCAGCATTTT.

The chain recombines TRBV9 with TRBJ1-5; a weak D match, TRBD1 (5 bases). Per germline, CDR1 SGDLS and CDR2 YYNGEE. Trimming left V 1 base short and J 3 bases short, with 11 bases between. The CDR3 covers 15 residues. CDR3 residues: CASSVIDSPNQPQHF. For the CDR3, the DNA is TGTGCCAGCAGCGTAATAGACAGCCCCAATCAGCCCCAGCATTTT.

This chain connects TRBV5-1 to TRBJ2-7, with TRBD1 as a possible D gene (7 bases). Trimming removed 0 bases at V and 3 bases at J, with 13 bases between. Germline values: CDR1 SGHRS, CDR2 YFSETQ. The CDR3 has 15 amino acids. In DNA, the CDR3 is TGCGCCAGCAGCTTGGAGGCAGGGGGGAACTACGAGCAGTACTTC. This codes for CASSLEAGGNYEQYF.